This T cell receptor beta chain was documented in a study of T-cell memory formation after mild COVID-19. As for the study in general: There were largely donor-specific TCR clusters.

To note about this clonotype: Its antigen is currently unknown.

Study-wide results and caveats: Contracting CD4+ clones were located mainly in CM and EM, and CD8+ clones in EMRA. Clones contracting over day 15 to 85 were CD4/CD8 balanced, with later expanders leaning CD4+. Nothing confirmed that second-wave clones peaking on day 37 were specific for SARS-CoV-2.

MiXCR was run by TCRdb on the 5' RACE reads, yielding one entry per CDR3 protein. Of roughly 35,000 distinct CDR3 sequences in the sample, around 20% were seen once. Sample: PBMCs or a T cell subset sorted from them (not recorded which). The sequence was collected from an adult who had mild COVID-19 (a few samples of this study predate the infection). Cell type and time point are not known.

The CDR3 loop is CASSPTGESYNEQFF. CDR3 coding DNA: TGTGCCAGCAGCCCGACAGGGGAGTCCTACAATGAGCAGTTCTTC. The chain is built from TRBV7-9 and TRBJ2-1; 8 bases are a match to TRBD1. Trimming removed 5 bases from V and 1 base from J; junction bases left unmatched: 4. Germline assignment: CDR1 SEHNR and CDR2 FQNEAQ (reference sequence). The CDR3 is 15 amino acids.